The 5 T cell receptor beta chains below all came from one sample that was sequenced in a study of T cells in Graves' hyperthyroidism and ophthalmopathy. There were TCR beta CDR3 regions amplified from RNA transcripts. TCR CDR3 regions were first amplified by RT-PCR with HTBI primers. TCRdb analysed the multiplex PCR reads with MiXCR anew, one entry per CDR3 protein. The data contain about 110,000 distinct CDR3 sequences, approximately 15% of them seen just once; the ten biggest clones take up under 45%. The sequenced sample consisted of blood. These receptor sequences come from a woman aged 50 to 60 with Graves' hyperthyroidism.

The V call is TRBV7-9, the J call TRBJ2-1, with 9 positions matching TRBD1. Trimming removed 4 bases from V and 5 bases from J; junction bases left unmatched: 6. The length of the CDR3 is 15 residues. CDR1 is SEHNR and CDR2 is FQNEAQ in the germline V gene (reference sequence). CDR3 loop: CASSWDRVNNNEQFF. The CDR3 DNA reads as TGTGCCAGCAGCTGGGACAGGGTAAACAACAATGAGCAGTTCTTC. The full variable domain, completed using reference TRBV7-9 and TRBJ2-1, is DTGVSQNPRHKITKRGQNVTFRCDPISEHNRLYWYRQTLGQGPEFLTYFQNEAQLEKSRLLSDRFSAERPKGSFSTLEIQRTEQGDSAMYLCASSWDRVNNNEQFFGPGTRLTVL.

At least ten counts were recorded for this clonotype. V is TRBV6-1 and J is TRBJ2-7, with 9 bases aligning to TRBD1. J was trimmed by 9 bases and V by 4 bases; bases with no gene match: 10. The CDR3 contains 14 residues. In germline, CDR1 is MNHNS, CDR2 SASEGT. The CDR3 region is CASSATGTGRRQYF. CDR3 in DNA: TGTGCCAGCAGTGCTACCGGGACAGGGCGTAGGCAGTACTTC.

There are many counts of this clonotype. The rearrangement links TRBV11-2 to TRBJ2-5; no reliable D call. This CDR3 spans 14 amino acids. V was trimmed by 1 base and J by 2 bases, leaving 8 bases between them. Germline CDR1 and CDR2: SGHAT and FQNNGV. CDR3 loop: CASSLAVRQETQYF. DNA of the CDR3: TGTGCCAGCAGCTTAGCTGTACGGCAAGAGACCCAGTACTTC. The complete variable domain, with remaining parts taken from reference TRBV11-2 and TRBJ2-5, reads EAGVAQSPRYKIIEKRQSVAFWCNPISGHATLYWYQQILGQGPKLLIQFQNNGVVDDSQLPKDRFSAERLKGVDSTLKIQPAKLEDSAVYLCASSLAVRQETQYFGPGTRLLVL.

There are many counts of this clonotype. CDR3: CSVLSPQLADRVGITDTQYF. CDR3 nucleotide sequence: TGCAGCGTTCTTTCCCCTCAACTAGCGGACCGAGTAGGGATCACAGATACGCAGTATTTT. This sequence joins TRBV29-1 and TRBJ2-3; 8 nucleotides align to TRBD2. The CDR3 runs 20 residues. Germline V gene data show CDR1 as SQVTM and CDR2 as ANQGSEA. The V gene end was trimmed by 5 bases and the J gene end by 2 bases; junction bases not matched to a gene: 24.

This clonotype was picked up many times. V gene TRBV3-1 combines with J gene TRBJ1-6; D call uncertain. Trimming took off 4 bases at V and 11 bases at J, with 9 bases between the two ends. The CDR3 has 12 residues. CDR1 is LGHDT, CDR2 YNNKEL, per germline (reference sequence). The chain's CDR3 is CASSPSDTPLHF. CDR3 DNA: TGTGCCAGCAGCCCCTCCGACACACCCCTCCACTTT.